This TCR beta chain was profiled in a study of T cells in Graves' hyperthyroidism and ophthalmopathy. Study observations and caveats: Stable hyperthyroidism and ophthalmopathy were separated using 13 V-J signatures. A median approximately 6.5 months before onset, the model predicted ophthalmopathy.

It was RNA transcripts that yielded the amplified TCR beta CDR3 regions. Carried out on the TCR CDR3, a first-round RT-PCR used the HTBI primer set. Each CDR3 protein gets one entry after TCRdb re-called the multiplex PCR reads with MiXCR. The sample yields over 350,000 distinct CDR3 sequences, approximately 15% seen once. This clonotype was observed many times. Its target is not known. The CDR3 has 16 amino acids. V dropped 5 bases and J dropped 3 bases, with 17 bases sitting between them. Germline CDR1 reads MNHNS; CDR2 reads SASEGT. Among ophthalmopathy patients, the Clinical Activity Score reached at least 3, the NOSPECS grade reached at least 4, and duration remained under 3 months.

The sample taken for sequencing was blood. This receptor was taken from a man aged 18 to 35 with Graves' ophthalmopathy. This chain joins TRBV6-1 and TRBJ2-1; the D gene is possibly TRBD1 (6 bases). CDR3 sequence reads: CASSRTNTGFYNEQFF. The CDR3 DNA sequence: TGTGCCAGCAGTCGCACTAATACAGGGTTCTACAATGAGCAGTTCTTC.